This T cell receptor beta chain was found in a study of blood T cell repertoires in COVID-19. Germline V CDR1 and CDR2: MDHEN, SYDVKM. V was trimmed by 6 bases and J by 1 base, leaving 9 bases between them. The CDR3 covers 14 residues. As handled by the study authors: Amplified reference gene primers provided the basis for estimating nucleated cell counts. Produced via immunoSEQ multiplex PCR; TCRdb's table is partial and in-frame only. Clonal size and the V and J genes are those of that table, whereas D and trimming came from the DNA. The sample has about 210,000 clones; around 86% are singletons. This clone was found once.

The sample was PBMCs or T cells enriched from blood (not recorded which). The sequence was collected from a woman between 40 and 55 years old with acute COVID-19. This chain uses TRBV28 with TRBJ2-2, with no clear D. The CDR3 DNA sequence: TGTGCCAGCAGACGAGATAGGAACACCGGGGAGCTGTTTTTT. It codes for CASRRDRNTGELFF. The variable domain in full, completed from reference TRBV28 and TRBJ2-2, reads DVKVTQSSRYLVKRTGEKVFLECVQDMDHENMFWYRQDPGLGLRLIYFSYDVKMKEKGDIPEGYSVSREKKERFSLILESASTNQTSMYLCASRRDRNTGELFFGEGSRLTVL.